This T cell receptor (beta chain) was sequenced for a study of blood T cell repertoires in COVID-19 (dated by TCRdb to between 2020 and 2021). Some background on the complete study: Samples covering the acute and convalescent phases of COVID-19 were provided by collaborators in the United States, Italy and Spain. The prospective study material was composed of cDNA or gDNA derived from T cells, B-cell-depleted T cells, or PBMCs. Subjects who had been exposed to COVID-19, were actively infected with it, or had recovered from it provided the deeply sampled blood TCRbeta repertoires that made up the dataset. The repertoires were released in a freely available public database meant as a resource for research on the immune response to SARS-CoV-2. Samples came from the ongoing ImmuneRACE study (first 160 participants) plus 1,254 subjects from 6 global collaborators. Nearly every sample came with metadata listing a de-identified subject ID, COVID-19 status, age in years and sex. HLA class I and class II types, where available, came from metadata supplied by the sample provider rather than from assay-based typing. What the work shows at the level of the full study, not this receptor alone: Clinical and demographic metadata were provided uncurated, with the amount varying by source and participant.

Worth noting for this clone: No antigen is known for it. Base qualities are not recorded, but no much larger clone differs from it by a single base.

The CDR3 runs 14 residues from the cysteine to the phenylalanine. Left in the record is the CDR3 DNA by itself, 42 bases read in frame from the first base. According to the germline V gene, CDR1 reads MNHEY and CDR2 reads SVGAGI. The germline V end is reduced by 6 bases and the J end by 4 bases; junction bases left unmatched: 5. Collaborating institutions collected whole blood in K2EDTA tubes following their own protocols. For TCRbeta analysis, collaborator samples were shipped as frozen whole blood, as isolated PBMCs, or as DNA extracted from either sample type. TCRbeta CDR3 regions were amplified from genomic DNA by means of the immunoSEQ Assay, a bias-controlled multiplex PCR. On the study's bioinformatics: Nucleated cell counts per sample were estimated from amplification of reference gene primers within the assay. To quantify the absolute abundance of each unique TCRbeta CDR3 rearrangement, sequence reads were collapsed and filtered. For each sample, productive Simpson clonality was calculated as the square root of Simpson's diversity index over productive rearrangements. Sourced from immuneACCESS, this table was stored by TCRdb with only in-frame sequences that have V and J called. A share of the clones is absent; for the studies checked, an unresolved V gene accounts for under half, and the remainder has no known explanation. V, J and clone size were drawn from that table, and D and trimming were deduced from the DNA. This sample holds about 82,000 clones; 85% were observed only once. Jointly, the top ten make up 15% to 20% of the sample.

Input material: peripheral blood. This receptor chain uses TRBV6-5 and TRBJ2-2, and TRBD1 aligns with 7 junction nucleotides. The sequence came from an older man with active or convalescent COVID-19. The DNA reads TGTGCCAGCAGCCGGACAGGCTCCACCGGGGAGCTGTTTTTT. Protein translation: CASSRTGSTGELFF.